The 32 T cell receptor beta chains below come from one sample, sequenced in a study of blood T cell repertoires in COVID-19. Some clones are missing from TCRdb's copy, which holds only in-frame ones; the method was immunoSEQ multiplex PCR. The data hold some 160,000 clones, with around four fifths observed a single time. Source material: PBMCs or T cells enriched from blood (not recorded which). Receptor source: a middle-aged woman who had recovered from COVID-19.

This clone was seen a single time. The chain employs TRBV12-5 and TRBJ1-4; tentatively, D is TRBD1 (5 bases). Trimming took off 2 bases at V and 5 bases at J, with 24 bases between the two ends. Germline V CDR1 and CDR2: LGHNT, FRNRAP. The CDR3 is 19 residues long. The CDR3 region has the DNA TGTGCTAGTGGTTTGATCCTCTATCCCCCGACAGTCACGAATGAAAAACTGTTTTTT. Amino acids: CASGLILYPPTVTNEKLFF.

V is TRBV30 and J is TRBJ2-5; tentative D call: TRBD2 (5 bases). V was clipped by 4 bases and J by 1 base, with 7 bases between them. CDR1 GTSNPN and CDR2 SVGIG come from the germline V gene (reference sequence). This CDR3 is built from 12 residues. In nucleotides, the CDR3 is TGTGCCTGGAAAGGGAGCCAAGAGACCCAGTACTTC. Translated: CAWKGSQETQYF.

The chain combines TRBV3-1 (or the pseudogene TRBV3-2) with TRBJ1-2, with no clear D. Trimming shortened V by 4 bases and J by 12 bases, and 18 bases separated the two germline ends. CDR1 is LGHDT and CDR2 is YNNKEL in the germline V gene (reference sequence). The CDR3 consists of 13 residues. The CDR3 DNA sequence: TGTGCCAGCAGCCTAGACATGGGAAGAGGGAACACCTTC. Protein: CASSLDMGRGNTF.

J is TRBJ2-3 and V is TRBV4-2; 8 nucleotides agree with TRBD2. After removal of 4 bases from V and 3 bases from J, the junction contained 6 bases not matched to a gene. This CDR3 contains 15 residues. Germline loops: CDR1 LGHNA, CDR2 YNFKEQ. CDR3: CASSPRAGGTDTQYF. CDR3 DNA: TGTGCCAGCAGCCCCCGGGCGGGGGGAACAGATACGCAGTATTTT.

This chain joins TRBV9 and TRBJ1-4; 9 nucleotides align to TRBD1. The junction had 5 bases not matched to a gene; V was cut back by 4 bases and J by 4 bases. In germline, CDR1 is SGDLS, CDR2 YYNGEE. CDR3 length: 15 amino acids. As DNA, the CDR3 is TGTGCCAGCAGCCTAAGACAGGGGGGTAATGAAAAACTGTTTTTT. It specifies CASSLRQGGNEKLFF.

The chain links TRBV3-1 (or the pseudogene TRBV3-2) to TRBJ1-2, with TRBD1 as a possible D gene (6 bases). Per the germline V gene, CDR1 is LGHDT and CDR2 is YNNKEL (reference sequence). V shed 5 bases and J shed 5 bases, with 15 bases lying between them. This CDR3 is built from 14 residues. CDR3 bases: TGTGCCAGCAGCTTCCGGGACAAGCGATATGGCTACACCTTC. Its translation: CASSFRDKRYGYTF.

The chain is built from TRBV7-9 and TRBJ2-1; 9 bases agree with TRBD2. The germline V gene has CDR1 SEHNR and CDR2 FQNEAQ (reference sequence). The V segment lost 5 bases and the J segment 7 bases; nucleotides outside the gene matches: 12. The CDR3 runs 16 residues. The CDR3 loop is CASSPRGGRATNEQFF. CDR3 bases: TGTGCCAGCAGCCCCCGTGGCGGGAGGGCCACAAATGAGCAGTTCTTC.

The chain recombines TRBV5-4 with TRBJ2-2; 9 positions agree with TRBD1. The CDR3 spans 15 residues. The trim removed 3 bases at V and 5 bases at J, leaving 5 bases unmatched. Per the germline V gene, CDR1 is SGHNT and CDR2 is YYREEE (reference sequence). Here the CDR3 reads CASSWTGVETGELFF. CDR3 DNA sequence: TGTGCCAGCAGCTGGACAGGGGTCGAGACCGGGGAGCTGTTTTTT.

The chain is built from TRBV15 and TRBJ1-4; a possible D gene is TRBD1 (5 bases). Trimming removed 0 bases from V and 10 bases from J, with 15 bases in between. The CDR3 has 15 amino acids. The germline V gene has CDR1 LNHNV and CDR2 YYDKDF (reference sequence). This chain's CDR3 is CATSRDSDKSRKLFF. The CDR3 bases are TGTGCCACCAGCAGAGATTCGGACAAGAGCAGAAAACTGTTTTTT. The variable domain in full, completed from reference TRBV15 and TRBJ1-4, reads DAMVIQNPRYQVTQFGKPVTLSCSQTLNHNVMYWYQQKSSQAPKLLFHYYDKDFNNEADTPDNFQSRRPNTSFCFLDIRSPGLGDTAMYLCATSRDSDKSRKLFFGSGTQLSVL.

The CDR3 protein is CASSSGGHNEQFF. CDR3 nucleotides: TGTGCCAGCAGCTCCGGGGGACACAATGAGCAGTTCTTC. V usage is TRBV13 and J usage is TRBJ2-1; the D gene is possibly TRBD2 (6 bases). The CDR3 consists of 13 residues. The germline V gene has CDR1 PRHDT and CDR2 FYEKMQ (reference sequence). The ends were cut back, 4 bases at V and 5 bases at J, with 9 bases in the middle.

The chain is built from TRBV6-4 and TRBJ1-6; 7 bases are a match to TRBD1. Losses at the gene ends were 8 bases for V and 7 bases for J; bases not matched to a gene: 8. CDR1 and CDR2 (germline): MRHNA, SNTAGT. The CDR3 extends over 14 amino acids. CDR3 coding DNA: TGTGCCAGCGGCGAACAGGGGCAGAATTCACCCCTCCACTTT. Amino acid sequence: CASGEQGQNSPLHF.

This sequence joins TRBV5-6 and TRBJ1-1, with 8 bases matching TRBD1. V lost 2 bases and J lost 5; bases outside the gene matches: 8. Germline lookup yields CDR1 SGHDT and CDR2 YYEEEE. The CDR3 covers 15 residues. CDR3 loop: CASSFLDRGYTEAFF. The CDR3 bases are TGTGCCAGCAGCTTCCTCGACAGGGGATATACTGAAGCTTTCTTT.

The DNA of the CDR3 is TGTGCCAGCAGCCAAGAGGAAAGTGGGGCCCTGTTCTCTGGAAACACCATATATTTT. The encoded protein is CASSQEESGALFSGNTIYF. The chain is built from TRBV4-2 and TRBJ1-3; possibly TRBD1 for D (5 bases). Trimming removed 0 bases at V and 0 bases at J, with 18 bases between. There are 19 residues in the CDR3. Per germline, CDR1 LGHNA and CDR2 YNFKEQ.

J is TRBJ1-2 and V is TRBV14; 8 bases are shared with TRBD1. Trimming took 4 bases from V and 8 from J; bases not matched to a gene: 9. This CDR3 contains 14 residues. Per germline, CDR1 SGHDN and CDR2 FVKESK. CDR3 sequence: CASSPWNRGYGYTF. The DNA for the CDR3 is TGTGCCAGCAGCCCTTGGAACAGGGGGTACGGCTACACCTTC. Supplemented by reference TRBV14 and TRBJ1-2, the full variable domain reads EAGVTQFPSHSVIEKGQTVTLRCDPISGHDNLYWYRRVMGKEIKFLLHFVKESKQDESGMPNNRFLAERTGGTYSTLKVQPAELEDSGVYFCASSPWNRGYGYTFGSGTRLTVV.

The gene calls are TRBV5-1 and TRBJ2-5; 10 bases align to TRBD2. This CDR3 comprises 16 residues. Germline V gene sequence: CDR1 SGHRS, CDR2 YFSETQ. The J segment lost 5 bases and the V segment lost 0 bases, leaving 7 bases of the junction unmatched. As DNA, the CDR3 is TGCGCCAGCAGCTTGGTACTAGCGGGATACCGGGAGACCCAGTACTTC. Its protein is CASSLVLAGYRETQYF. Complete variable domain (other parts from reference TRBV5-1 and TRBJ2-5): KAGVTQTPRYLIKTRGQQVTLSCSPISGHRSVSWYQQTPGQGLQFLFEYFSETQRNKGNFPGRFSGRQFSNSRSEMNVSTLELGDSALYLCASSLVLAGYRETQYFGPGTRLLVL.

The chain employs TRBV19 and TRBJ1-1; 7 bases match TRBD1. Per the germline V gene, CDR1 is LNHDA and CDR2 is SQIVND (reference sequence). The CDR3 loop spans 16 amino acids. V lost 3 bases, J lost 1 base, and 8 bases stayed unmatched. CDR3 protein: CASSIPGTVENTEAFF. The CDR3 DNA is TGTGCCAGTAGTATCCCCGGGACAGTCGAGAACACTGAAGCTTTCTTT.

The gene calls are TRBV3-1 (or the pseudogene TRBV3-2) and TRBJ1-3, with 7 bases identical to TRBD1. Germline CDR1 and CDR2: LGHDT and YNNKEL (reference sequence). This CDR3 comprises 19 residues. V gave up 4 bases and J gave up 0 bases; unmatched junction bases: 15. The CDR3 nucleotides are TGTGCCAGCAGCCGACAGCCCCGGACAGGTGAGAGCTCTGGAAACACCATATATTTT. Its translation: CASSRQPRTGESSGNTIYF.

The chain recombines TRBV5-1 with TRBJ2-7, with TRBD1 identical over 7 bases. The length of the CDR3 is 13 residues. Trimming took 5 bases from V and 4 from J; bases not matched to a gene: 6. Germline CDR1 reads SGHRS; CDR2 reads YFSETQ. CDR3 amino acids: CASRMTGTYEQYF. The CDR3 DNA reads TGCGCCAGCAGAATGACAGGGACGTACGAGCAGTACTTC.

The rearrangement uses TRBV7-9 and TRBJ2-7, with D possibly TRBD2 on 5 matching bases. This CDR3 spans 15 amino acids. The germline V gene has CDR1 SEHNR and CDR2 FQNEAQ (reference sequence). With 4 bases removed from V and 2 bases from J, the gap between germline ends came to 15 bases. The chain's CDR3 is CASSSPLSGTYEQYF. Here the CDR3 DNA reads TGTGCCAGCAGCTCACCGTTAAGCGGAACCTACGAGCAGTACTTC.

This chain links TRBV5-1 with TRBJ1-2, with no clear D. The CDR3 covers 14 residues. Trimming removed 4 bases from V and 8 bases from J, with 18 bases in between. Germline-derived CDR1 and CDR2 are SGHRS and YFSETQ. CDR3 sequence (DNA): TGCGCCAGCAGCGAGTTCGACGGGAGTCCCGGCTACACCTTC. Translating it yields CASSEFDGSPGYTF.

The chain uses TRBV2 and TRBJ1-2; no firm D call. Between the trimmed V and J ends, which lost 2 bases and 6 bases, there was a span of 13 bases. CDR1 and CDR2 from the germline V gene are SNHLY and FYNNEI. The CDR3 is 14 amino acids. CDR3 in amino acids: CASSEWGRTDGYTF. CDR3 DNA sequence: TGTGCCAGCAGTGAATGGGGAAGGACTGATGGCTACACCTTC.

The chain recombines TRBV2 with TRBJ2-3, with 11 bases that match TRBD2. The CDR3 contains 16 residues. V lost 7 bases to trimming and J lost 2 bases; unmatched junction nucleotides: 8. Germline loops: CDR1 SNHLY, CDR2 FYNNEI. This CDR3 is CASNAIAGGPTDTQYF. The CDR3 coding sequence is TGTGCCAGCAATGCTATAGCGGGGGGGCCCACAGATACGCAGTATTTT.

The V gene is TRBV6-6, the J gene TRBJ2-7; no clear D. The CDR3 consists of 14 residues. The ends were cut back, 0 bases at V and 0 bases at J, with 6 bases in the middle. CDR1 MNHNY and CDR2 SVGAGI come from the germline V gene (reference sequence). CDR3 nucleotides: TGTGCCAGCAGTTACTCGCGCTTCTCCTACGAGCAGTACTTC. Its protein product is CASSYSRFSYEQYF.

This clone was observed once. The chain employs TRBV27 and TRBJ2-1; 8 bases are a match to TRBD2. The V gene's germline CDR1 is MNHEY and CDR2 SMNVEV (reference sequence). V lost 0 bases, J lost 5 bases, and 3 bases stayed unmatched. The CDR3 runs to 15 residues. The CDR3 sequence is CASSLSTSGHNEQFF. DNA of the CDR3: TGTGCCAGCAGTTTATCAACTAGCGGACACAATGAGCAGTTCTTC.

The genes are TRBV9 and TRBJ1-4, with a weak D call TRBD1 (5 bases). Germline V lookup: CDR1 SGDLS, CDR2 YYNGEE. V dropped 3 bases and J dropped 3 bases, with 12 bases sitting between them. The CDR3 spans 15 residues. The CDR3 spells CASSDRGDSNEKLFF. The CDR3 DNA is TGTGCCAGCAGCGATAGAGGGGACTCTAATGAAAAACTGTTTTTT.

The V gene is TRBV3-1 (or the pseudogene TRBV3-2), the J gene TRBJ1-2; 8 bases line up with TRBD1. Trimming took 5 bases from V and 8 from J; bases not matched to a gene: 13. The CDR3 is made up of 15 amino acids. Germline V gene data show CDR1 as LGHDT and CDR2 as YNNKEL (reference sequence). CDR3 DNA: TGTGCCAGCAGCTTCGGGACAGGCGAAATCGGAGGCTACACCTTC. Translated, it gives CASSFGTGEIGGYTF.

The gene calls are TRBV7-2 and TRBJ2-3; TRBD2 is a possible D gene (7 bases). The CDR3 has 17 amino acids. Trimming took off 5 bases at V and 5 bases at J, with 23 bases between the two ends. Germline-derived CDR1 and CDR2 are SGHTA and FQGNSA. This chain's CDR3 is CASSPSGAGTIGDTQYF. The CDR3 DNA reads as TGTGCCAGCAGCCCATCAGGAGCGGGGACAATTGGAGATACGCAGTATTTT.

The chain couples TRBV2 to TRBJ2-3; 10 bases are a match to TRBD2. Germline V gene lookup returns CDR1 SNHLY and CDR2 FYNNEI. V dropped 3 bases and J dropped 1; count of bases not matched to a gene: 4. The CDR3 has 16 amino acids. CDR3 residues: CASSDGLAGGTDTQYF. The CDR3 DNA reads TGTGCCAGCAGTGATGGGCTAGCGGGGGGCACAGATACGCAGTATTTT.

The V call is TRBV18, the J call TRBJ1-2; D gene unclear. The CDR3 totals 17 residues. The V and J ends lost 2 bases and 3 bases respectively, with 19 bases between them. The germline V gene encodes CDR1 KGHSH and CDR2 LQKENI. The CDR3 reads CASSPSAGVPRDYGYTF. The CDR3 nucleotides are TGTGCCAGCTCACCATCAGCCGGGGTCCCAAGGGACTATGGCTACACCTTC.

This chain connects TRBV18 to TRBJ2-1; a possible D gene is TRBD1 (6 bases). V was clipped by 4 bases and J by 10 bases, with 23 bases between them. CDR1 is KGHSH and CDR2 is LQKENI in the germline V gene. This CDR3 has 16 residues. The CDR3 here is CASSRRYESGTTEQFF. The CDR3, as DNA: TGTGCCAGCTCACGCCGTTACGAATCCGGGACAACGGAGCAGTTCTTC. The full variable domain, its missing parts supplied by reference TRBV18 and TRBJ2-1, is NAGVMQNPRHLVRRRGQEARLRCSPMKGHSHVYWYRQLPEEGLKFMVYLQKENIIDESGMPKERFSAEFPKEGPSILRIQQVVRGDSAAYFCASSRRYESGTTEQFFGPGTRLTVL.

This clone was seen just once. The chain carries TRBV5-4 and TRBJ2-5, with 14 bases lining up with TRBD2. Losses at the gene ends were 4 bases for V and 0 bases for J; bases not matched to a gene: 8. The germline CDR1 and CDR2 sequences are SGHNT and YYREEE (reference sequence). The CDR3 has 18 amino acids. CDR3 protein: CASSLGLAGAMYQETQYF. In DNA, the CDR3 is TGTGCCAGCAGCCTGGGACTAGCGGGGGCCATGTACCAAGAGACCCAGTACTTC.

The V and J genes are TRBV15 and TRBJ2-5, with a possible D match to TRBD2 (6 bases). The CDR3 length is 15 residues. V was shortened by 1 base and J by 5 bases, with 14 bases between the two germline ends. The germline CDR1 and CDR2 sequences are LNHNV and YYDKDF (reference sequence). Here the CDR3 DNA reads TGTGCCACCAGCAGAGGGGGCGGGGTTCGGGAGACCCAGTACTTC. It translates to CATSRGGGVRETQYF.